This TCR beta chain was sequenced in a study of technical replicates of blood from a handful of donors. Germline V lookup: CDR1 MGHRA, CDR2 YSYEKL. Trimming removed 6 bases from V and 3 bases from J; junction bases left unmatched: 8. This CDR3 region has 15 residues. Some clones are missing from TCRdb's copy, which holds only in-frame ones; the method was immunoSEQ multiplex PCR. The sample shows 98,000 or so clones, 95% of them seen only once. Sequenced material: T cells isolated from PBMCs. This chain uses TRBV4-1 with TRBJ2-1; TRBD2 agrees at 7 bases. The TCR sequence derives from a human donor in good health. This CDR3 is CASSRGRGFYNEQFF. The CDR3 DNA reads as TGCGCCAGCAGTCGCGGGCGGGGGTTCTACAATGAGCAGTTCTTC.